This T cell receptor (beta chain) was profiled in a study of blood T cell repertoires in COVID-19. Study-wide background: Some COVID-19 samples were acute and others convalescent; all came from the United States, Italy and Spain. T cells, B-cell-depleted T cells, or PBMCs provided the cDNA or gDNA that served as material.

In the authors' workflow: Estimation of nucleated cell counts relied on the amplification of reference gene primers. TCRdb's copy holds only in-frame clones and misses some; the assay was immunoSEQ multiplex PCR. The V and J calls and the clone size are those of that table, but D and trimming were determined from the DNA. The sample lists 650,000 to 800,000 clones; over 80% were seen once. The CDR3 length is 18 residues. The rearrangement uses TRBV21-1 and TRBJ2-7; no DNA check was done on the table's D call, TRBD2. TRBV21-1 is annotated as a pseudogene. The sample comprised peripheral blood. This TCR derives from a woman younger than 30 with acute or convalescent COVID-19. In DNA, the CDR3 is TGTGCCAGCAGCCCTAATACAAACCCGAGACTGTATACCTACGAGCAGTACTTC. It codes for CASSPNTNPRLYTYEQYF.